This T cell receptor beta chain emerged from a study of blood T cells in healthy people across ages. The study's findings and limits: Expanded clonotype changes were possibly confounded by unknown donor CMV status.

PBMCs, at least 7 million per sample, were isolated. Points on this clonotype: Its antigen is currently unknown.

Germline assignment: CDR1 SQVTM and CDR2 ANQGSEA. This CDR3 region has 13 residues. Trimming removed 7 bases from V and 6 bases from J; junction bases left unmatched: 9. The use of a sample-barcoded 5' primer and a J-beta primer mix characterized a second PCR of about 7 to 12 cycles. The authors tagged each cDNA molecule using a template-switch adaptor with 12 random nucleotides. MiXCR was run by TCRdb on the 5' RACE reads, yielding one entry per CDR3 protein. The sample has 1.5 million to 2 million distinct CDR3 sequences; roughly 32% are singletons. The sequence derives from a woman in her twenties or thirties in good health. The V gene is TRBV29-1, the J gene TRBJ2-1, with 7 bases aligning to TRBD1. Sequencing input: blood. The CDR3 DNA follows: TGCAGCGCCGACAGGGTGGATTGCAATGAGCAGTTCTTC. It specifies CSADRVDCNEQFF.